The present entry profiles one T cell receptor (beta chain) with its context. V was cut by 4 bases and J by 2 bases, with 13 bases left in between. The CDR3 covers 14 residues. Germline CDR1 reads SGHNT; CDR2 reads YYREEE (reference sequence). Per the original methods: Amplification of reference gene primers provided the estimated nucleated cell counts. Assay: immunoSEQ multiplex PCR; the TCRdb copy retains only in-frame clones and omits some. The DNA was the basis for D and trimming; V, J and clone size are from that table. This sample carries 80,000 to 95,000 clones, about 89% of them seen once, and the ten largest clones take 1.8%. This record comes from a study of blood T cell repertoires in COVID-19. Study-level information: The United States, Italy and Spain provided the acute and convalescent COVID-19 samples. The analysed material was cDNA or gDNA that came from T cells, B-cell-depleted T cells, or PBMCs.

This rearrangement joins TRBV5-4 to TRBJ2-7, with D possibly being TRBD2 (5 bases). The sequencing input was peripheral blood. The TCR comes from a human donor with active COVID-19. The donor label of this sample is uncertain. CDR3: CASSAAARAYEQYF. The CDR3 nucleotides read TGTGCCAGCAGCGCGGCGGCGAGGGCCTACGAGCAGTACTTC. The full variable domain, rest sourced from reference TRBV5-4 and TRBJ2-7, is ETGVTQSPTHLIKTRGQQVTLRCSSQSGHNTVSWYQQALGQGPQFIFQYYREEENGRGNFPPRFSGLQFPNYSSELNVNALELDDSALYLCASSAAARAYEQYFGPGTRLTVT.